This is a list of T cell receptor beta chains from one sample in a study of cytomegalovirus exposure and HLA in healthy donors. TCRdb's table, derived via immunoSEQ multiplex PCR, lists solely in-frame clones and lacks some. This sample yields over 150,000 clones, of which 77% are seen a single time; 2% to 3% belongs to the top ten. The specimen sequenced was PBMCs. The receptors shown here come from a woman aged 35 to 49 in good health and CMV-seropositive. CDR3s include the opening cysteine and the closing phenylalanine or tryptophan. D genes are given only for firm matches. Clone size is not always given. Where it is, it says once, few, many or a class for expanded clones.

cdr3_aa,cdr3_nt,j_call,v_call,clone_size,d_call
CASSSTGGGETQYF,TGTGCCAGCAGCTCGACAGGGGGTGGGGAGACCCAGTACTTC,TRBJ2-5,TRBV7-9,-,TRBD1
CASSPEVGYTF,TGTGCCAGCTCACCAGAGGTTGGCTACACCTTC,TRBJ1-2,TRBV18,-,-
CASSQRSSNQPQHF,TGCGCCAGCAGCCAAAGGAGTAGCAATCAGCCCCAGCATTTT,TRBJ1-5,TRBV4-1,-,-
CASSSRTAAFADTQYF,TGTGCCAGCAGCTCCCGGACAGCGGCATTCGCAGATACGCAGTATTTT,TRBJ2-3,TRBV9,-,-
CASSVDRGHNTDTQYF,TGTGCCAGCAGCGTGGACAGGGGCCATAATACAGATACGCAGTATTTT,TRBJ2-3,TRBV9,-,TRBD1
CASSRLAGNEQFF,TGTGCCAGCAGCCGACTAGCTGGGAATGAGCAGTTCTTC,TRBJ2-1,TRBV27,-,TRBD2
CASSPDRGQTQYF,TGTGCCAGCTCACCCGACAGGGGCCAGACCCAGTACTTC,TRBJ2-5,TRBV18,-,TRBD1
CASSLRQGSVGYTF,TGTGCCAGCAGTTTAAGACAGGGATCGGTCGGCTACACCTTC,TRBJ1-2,TRBV27,once,TRBD1
CASSLGGADTQYF,TGTGCCAGCAGCTTAGGGGGGGCAGATACGCAGTATTTT,TRBJ2-3,TRBV11-3,few,-
CASSLYRDTNHGYTF,TGTGCCAGCAGTCTATACCGGGACACTAACCATGGCTACACCTTC,TRBJ1-2,TRBV27,-,-
CASSLDKGNDEQYF,TGCGCCAGCAGCTTGGATAAGGGGAACGACGAGCAGTACTTC,TRBJ2-7,TRBV5-1,-,-
CASSVVGQGTDTQYF,TGTGCCAGCAGCGTAGTGGGACAGGGCACAGATACGCAGTATTTT,TRBJ2-3,TRBV9,-,TRBD1
CASSIPTSGDYNEQFF,TGCGCCAGCAGCATACCGACTAGCGGGGACTACAATGAGCAGTTCTTC,TRBJ2-1,TRBV5-1,-,TRBD2